This T cell receptor beta chain is drawn from a study of blood T cell repertoires in COVID-19. As for the study in general: T cells, B-cell-depleted T cells, or PBMCs provided the cDNA or gDNA that served as material.

This CDR3 contains 17 residues. CDR1 is SSHAT, CDR2 FNYEAQ, per germline (reference sequence). In regard to this clone: Germline is not matched at one junction end, which may reflect a read error.

Per the original methods: Estimated nucleated cell counts came from reference gene primer amplification. Measured with immunoSEQ multiplex PCR; TCRdb has only the in-frame clones, and not every one. V and J calls and clone size follow that table, whereas D and trimming were derived from the DNA. The table records around 65,000 clones, 85% of them present only once. The rearrangement joins TRBV7-7 to TRBJ2-5; TRBD2 might be the D (7 bases). This TCR was recovered from a man between 65 and 85 years old with acute or convalescent COVID-19. Sequenced: peripheral blood. CDR3 sequence: CASSPHQGGGLGETQYF. DNA of the CDR3: TGTGCTAGCAGCCCTCACCAGGGAGGGGGGCTCGGGGAGACCCAGTACTTC.